Sequencing of this T cell receptor beta chain was carried out in a study of blood T cell repertoires in COVID-19. The repertoire was sequenced with immunoSEQ multiplex PCR; TCRdb's copy has only in-frame clones and lacks some. The sample lists under 550,000 clones, around 90% seen once, with approximately 0.92% in the top ten. Unmatched junction bases numbered 8, after V lost 1 base and J lost 8 bases. Germline loops: CDR1 KGHSH, CDR2 LQKENI. The CDR3 runs 15 residues. V and J are TRBV18 and TRBJ2-4; the match to TRBD1 covers 7 bases. The TCR was taken from a man younger than 30 with COVID-19, enrolled during active disease. The specimen was peripheral blood. CDR3 in amino acids: CASSPQTGEGDIQYF. As DNA, the CDR3 is TGTGCCAGCTCACCACAAACAGGGGAAGGGGACATTCAGTACTTC.